This T cell receptor beta chain was sequenced in a study of CD8 T cells in ankylosing spondylitis. Preparation of TCR beta libraries was done by quantitative 5'-RACE with molecular barcodes. TCRdb re-analysed the 5' RACE reads in MiXCR, keeping a single row per CDR3 protein. The sample lists some 270,000 distinct CDR3 sequences; around 32% were seen once. Study outcomes and limitations: The clones that were linked to disease were reported to be significantly enriched in matched synovial fluid samples from ankylosing spondylitis patients.

Notes on this clonotype: The antigen remains unidentified.

The CDR3 is 14 amino acids. The germline V gene encodes CDR1 LGHDT and CDR2 YNNKEL (reference sequence). V lost 4 bases to trimming and J lost 6 bases, with 13 bases between them. The material sequenced was blood, either unsorted or a sorted T cell fraction (not recorded which). This clonotype originated in a male donor with ankylosing spondylitis or in good health (not recorded which). The chain recombines TRBV3-1 with TRBJ1-5; D is uncertain. The CDR3 is CASSRRGRSQPQHF. The CDR3 DNA sequence: TGTGCCAGCAGCCGACGAGGGCGGAGTCAGCCCCAGCATTTT.